The next 3 T cell receptor beta chains were all read from a single sample in a study of T-cell reconstitution after alpha-beta-depleted transplantation in children. For TCRbeta, the library was prepared with unique molecular identifiers. One entry per CDR3 protein results from TCRdb running MiXCR on the PCR reads. The repertoire holds hundreds of thousands of distinct CDR3 sequences, with roughly a quarter as singletons. This specimen consisted of PBMCs, mostly from graft donor cells, obtained 360 days after TCRalphabeta/CD19-depleted stem cell transplant. All receptors come from a female patient under 10 years old who had a stem cell transplant for congenital amegakaryocytic thrombocytopenia, so the T cells may come from the graft donor.

The V gene is TRBV19, the J gene TRBJ1-5, with D perhaps matching TRBD1 (5 bases). In germline, CDR1 is LNHDA, CDR2 SQIVND (reference sequence). V lost 1 base and J 2 bases, leaving 9 bases between the germline ends. CDR3 length: 15 amino acids. The CDR3 DNA is TGTGCCAGTAGTATAGTAGCGGGGGGCAATCAGCCCCAGCATTTT. Protein: CASSIVAGGNQPQHF.

The gene calls are TRBV4-1 and TRBJ2-7, with D perhaps TRBD1 (6 bases). The CDR3 loop spans 13 amino acids. The germline gives CDR1 MGHRA, CDR2 YSYEKL. Trimming removed 4 bases from V and 5 bases from J, with 12 bases in between. In DNA form, the CDR3 reads TGCGCCAGCAGCCCAAAAGGGGGAAACGAGCAGTACTTC. Protein sequence: CASSPKGGNEQYF.

This clonotype was seen only a few times. This sequence joins TRBV12-3 or TRBV12-4 and TRBJ1-1; 7 positions match TRBD1. After removal of 4 bases from V and 3 bases from J, the junction contained 8 bases not matched to a gene. The CDR3 runs 15 residues. CDR3 loop: CASSSYRGRDTEAFF. In nucleotides, the CDR3 is TGTGCCAGCAGTTCCTACAGGGGCAGGGACACTGAAGCTTTCTTT.